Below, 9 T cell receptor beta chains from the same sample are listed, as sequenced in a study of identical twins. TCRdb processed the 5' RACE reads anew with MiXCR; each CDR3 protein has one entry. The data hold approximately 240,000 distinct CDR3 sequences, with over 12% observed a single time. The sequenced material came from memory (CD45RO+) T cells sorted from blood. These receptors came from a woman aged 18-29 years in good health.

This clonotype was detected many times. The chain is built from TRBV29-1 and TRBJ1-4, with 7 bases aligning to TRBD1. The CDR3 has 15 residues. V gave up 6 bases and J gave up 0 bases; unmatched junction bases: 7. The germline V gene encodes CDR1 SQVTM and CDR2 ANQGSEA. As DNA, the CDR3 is TGCAGCGTCCGACAGGGAGGTACAACTAATGAAAAACTGTTTTTT. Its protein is CSVRQGGTTNEKLFF.

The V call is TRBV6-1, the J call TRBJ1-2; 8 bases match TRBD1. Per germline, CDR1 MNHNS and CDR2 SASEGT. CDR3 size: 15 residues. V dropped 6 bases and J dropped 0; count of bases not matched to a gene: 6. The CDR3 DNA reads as TGTGCCAGCAGGGCCCCGGACAGGGCTAACTATGGCTACACCTTC. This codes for CASRAPDRANYGYTF.

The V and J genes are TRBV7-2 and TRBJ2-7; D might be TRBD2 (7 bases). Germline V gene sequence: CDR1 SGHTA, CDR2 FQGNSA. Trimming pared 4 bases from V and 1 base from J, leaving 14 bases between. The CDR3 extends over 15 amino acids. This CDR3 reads CASSSSGTRSYEQYF. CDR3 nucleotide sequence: TGTGCCAGCAGCTCGAGCGGGACACGGTCCTACGAGCAGTACTTC.

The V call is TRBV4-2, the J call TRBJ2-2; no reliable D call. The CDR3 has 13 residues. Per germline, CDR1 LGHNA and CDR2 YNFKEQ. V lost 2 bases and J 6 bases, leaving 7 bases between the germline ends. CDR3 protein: CASSQPEPGELFF. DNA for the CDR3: TGTGCCAGCAGCCAACCGGAGCCCGGGGAGCTGTTTTTT.

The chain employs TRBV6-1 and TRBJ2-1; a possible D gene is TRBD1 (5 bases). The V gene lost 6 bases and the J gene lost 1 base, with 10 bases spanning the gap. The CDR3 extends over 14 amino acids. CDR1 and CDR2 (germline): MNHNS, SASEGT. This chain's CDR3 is CASRPGSSYNEQFF. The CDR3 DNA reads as TGTGCCAGCAGGCCAGGGTCTTCCTACAATGAGCAGTTCTTC.

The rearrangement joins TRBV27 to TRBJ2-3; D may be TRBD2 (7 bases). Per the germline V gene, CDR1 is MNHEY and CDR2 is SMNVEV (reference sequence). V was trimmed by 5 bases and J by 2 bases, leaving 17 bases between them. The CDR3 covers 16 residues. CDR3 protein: CASSLKGGGLTDTQYF. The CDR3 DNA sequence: TGTGCCAGCAGTCTGAAGGGGGGAGGGCTCACAGATACGCAGTATTTT.

Here the CDR3 DNA reads TGCAGTGCTAGTCCCGGAGTGGGCGAATACGAGACCCAGTACTTC. Protein sequence: CSASPGVGEYETQYF. The chain links TRBV20-1 to TRBJ2-5, with D unresolved. Trimming left V 3 bases short and J 5 bases short, with 19 bases between. The V gene's germline CDR1 is DFQATT and CDR2 SNEGSKA (reference sequence). CDR3 length: 15 residues.

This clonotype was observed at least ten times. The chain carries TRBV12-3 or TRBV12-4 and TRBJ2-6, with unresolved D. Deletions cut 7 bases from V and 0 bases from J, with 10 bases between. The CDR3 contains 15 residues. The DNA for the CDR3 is TGTGCCAGCACTCTTTGGGGCTCTGGGGCCAACGTCCTGACTTTC. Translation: CASTLWGSGANVLTF.

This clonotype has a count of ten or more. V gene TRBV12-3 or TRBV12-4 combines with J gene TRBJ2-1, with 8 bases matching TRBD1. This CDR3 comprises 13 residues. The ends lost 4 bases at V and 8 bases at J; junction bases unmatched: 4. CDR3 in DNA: TGTGCCAGCAGTTGGGACAGGATGGATGAGCAGTTCTTC. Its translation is CASSWDRMDEQFF.